The rows below give T cell receptor beta chains drawn from one sample of a study of OX40 agonist ivuxolimab in advanced cancers. The assay was immunoSEQ multiplex PCR, and TCRdb's table has in-frame clones only and misses some. Here the sample spans some 45,000 clones, around 90% being singletons. Sample: CD4+ or CD8+ T cells sorted from blood, taken in a trial of the OX40 agonist ivuxolimab. The receptor set was obtained from an adult with an advanced solid tumor such as melanoma, head and neck, liver or kidney cancer. CDR3s include the opening cysteine and the closing phenylalanine or tryptophan. The D gene is left open where the match is weak. A row's size may be missing; if present it is once, few, many or a size class.

v_gene: TRBV19; d_gene: .; abundance: .; j_gene: TRBJ1-2; CDR3aa: CASTPPDSNYGYTF; CDR3nt: TGTGCCAGTACTCCCCCGGACAGTAACTATGGCTACACCTTC
v_gene: TRBV6-1; d_gene: .; abundance: .; j_gene: TRBJ2-7; CDR3aa: CASVPVGTGYEQYF; CDR3nt: TGTGCCAGCGTCCCTGTTGGCACAGGATACGAGCAGTACTTC
v_gene: TRBV5-1; d_gene: TRBD2; abundance: .; j_gene: TRBJ2-1; CDR3aa: CASRPGTSGGNEQFF; CDR3nt: TGCGCCAGCAGGCCCGGGACTAGCGGGGGCAATGAGCAGTTCTTC
v_gene: TRBV5-6; d_gene: .; abundance: .; j_gene: TRBJ2-2; CDR3aa: CASGPFTGELFF; CDR3nt: TGTGCCAGCGGACCATTCACCGGGGAGCTGTTTTTT
v_gene: TRBV7-9; d_gene: .; abundance: .; j_gene: TRBJ2-5; CDR3aa: CASSLAQGLRETQYF; CDR3nt: TGTGCCAGCAGCTTAGCGCAGGGGTTGCGAGAGACCCAGTACTTC
v_gene: TRBV9; d_gene: TRBD1; abundance: .; j_gene: TRBJ1-4; CDR3aa: CASSVEGQGNEKLFF; CDR3nt: TGTGCCAGCAGCGTAGAGGGACAGGGGAATGAAAAACTGTTTTTT
v_gene: TRBV5-4; d_gene: TRBD2; abundance: .; j_gene: TRBJ2-5; CDR3aa: CASQPGGGETQYF; CDR3nt: TGTGCCAGCCAGCCGGGGGGGGGAGAGACCCAGTACTTC
v_gene: TRBV7-9; d_gene: .; abundance: .; j_gene: TRBJ2-7; CDR3aa: CASSSNTRSYEQYF; CDR3nt: TGTGCCAGCAGCTCCAACACCCGTTCCTACGAGCAGTACTTC
v_gene: TRBV19; d_gene: .; abundance: .; j_gene: TRBJ2-1; CDR3aa: CASSLALNEQFF; CDR3nt: TGTGCCAGTAGTTTGGCCTTAAATGAGCAGTTCTTC
v_gene: TRBV27; d_gene: TRBD1; abundance: .; j_gene: TRBJ1-3; CDR3aa: CASSSRTGSSGNTIYF; CDR3nt: TGTGCCAGCAGTTCCCGGACAGGGAGCTCTGGAAACACCATATATTTT
v_gene: TRBV7-8; d_gene: TRBD2; abundance: .; j_gene: TRBJ2-7; CDR3aa: CASSLGVSGGLSPYEQYF; CDR3nt: TGTGCCAGCAGCTTAGGGGTTAGCGGGGGGCTTAGCCCCTACGAGCAGTACTTC
v_gene: TRBV4-2; d_gene: .; abundance: .; j_gene: TRBJ2-1; CDR3aa: CASSQDKSSRQFF; CDR3nt: TGTGCCAGCAGCCAAGATAAAAGCTCTCGGCAGTTCTTC
v_gene: TRBV6-6; d_gene: .; abundance: .; j_gene: TRBJ1-2; CDR3aa: CASSYGGDYGYTF; CDR3nt: TGTGCCAGCAGTTACGGTGGAGACTATGGCTACACCTTC
v_gene: TRBV6-5; d_gene: .; abundance: .; j_gene: TRBJ2-7; CDR3aa: CASSYYTGISYEQYF; CDR3nt: TGTGCCAGCAGTTACTATACAGGGATCTCCTACGAGCAGTACTTC
v_gene: TRBV4-2; d_gene: .; abundance: .; j_gene: TRBJ1-2; CDR3aa: CASSQATGGRVDGYTF; CDR3nt: TGTGCCAGCAGCCAAGCGACGGGGGGCCGGGTAGATGGCTACACCTTC
v_gene: TRBV9; d_gene: TRBD1; abundance: .; j_gene: TRBJ1-1; CDR3aa: CASSAPRTGDTEAFF; CDR3nt: TGTGCCAGCAGCGCACCCAGGACAGGGGACACTGAAGCTTTCTTT
v_gene: TRBV13; d_gene: .; abundance: few; j_gene: TRBJ1-3; CDR3aa: CATAGGGLSGNTIYF; CDR3nt: TGTGCCACAGCTGGTGGGGGCCTCTCTGGAAACACCATATATTTT
v_gene: TRBV27; d_gene: .; abundance: .; j_gene: TRBJ2-1; CDR3aa: CASSSGDNEQFF; CDR3nt: TGTGCCAGCAGTTCCGGGGACAATGAGCAGTTCTTC
v_gene: TRBV9; d_gene: .; abundance: .; j_gene: TRBJ2-3; CDR3aa: CASGADTQYF; CDR3nt: TGTGCCAGCGGCGCGGATACGCAGTATTTT
v_gene: TRBV7-6; d_gene: .; abundance: .; j_gene: TRBJ1-1; CDR3aa: CASSFASYSMNTEAFF; CDR3nt: TGTGCCAGCAGCTTTGCCAGTTATAGTATGAACACTGAAGCTTTCTTT
v_gene: TRBV27; d_gene: TRBD1; abundance: few; j_gene: TRBJ1-5; CDR3aa: CASSPGQGIQPQHF; CDR3nt: TGTGCCAGCAGTCCCGGACAGGGAATTCAGCCCCAGCATTTT